The clone carrying this T cell receptor beta chain was found a few times. Its target is not known. The junction shows a germline mismatch at one end, possibly a read error. This record comes from a study of immune heterogeneity within non-small cell lung tumors. The TCR beta CDR3 region was amplified by multiplex PCR employing 32 V and 13 J primers. Each CDR3 protein gets one entry after TCRdb re-called the multiplex PCR reads with MiXCR. The repertoire holds about 5,600 distinct CDR3 sequences, with 18% as singletons. Findings and limits, study-wide: Individual patients largely had distinct high-frequency T-cell receptor beta clonotypes from one another. Identical dominant CDR3 beta clonotypes recurred among a patient's tumor sites, alongside site-unique high-frequency clones.

Bulk tumor genomic DNA constituted the template, at around 590 ng per sample. Surgery yielded several widely spaced biopsies per primary tumor. Curative surgery was undertaken by patients, who had untreated, newly diagnosed non-small cell lung cancer. It was newly diagnosed non-small cell lung cancer patients having surgery with curative intent who served as donors. Germline CDR1 and CDR2: SEHNR and FQNEAQ (reference sequence). The CDR3 covers 15 residues. The chain couples TRBV7-9 to TRBJ1-4, with a possible D match to TRBD1 (5 bases). Sequencing was carried out using lung tumor tissue. This clonotype originated in a man aged 40-50 years with non-small cell lung cancer. The CDR3 loop is CASSSGGGSNGKLFF. The CDR3 DNA sequence: TGTGCCAGCAGCTCTGGGGGGGGGTCGAATGGAAAACTGTTTTTT. Combining the CDR3 with reference TRBV7-9 and TRBJ1-4 gives the whole variable domain DTGVSQNPRHKITKRGQNVTFRCDPISEHNRLYWYRQTLGQGPEFLTYFQNEAQLEKSRLLSDRFSAERPKGSFSTLEIQRTEQGDSAMYLCASSSGGGSNGKLFFGSGTQLSVL.